This record covers a single T cell receptor (beta chain). The sample originates from a study of blood T cell repertoires in COVID-19. In the study overall: Sites across the United States, Italy and Spain contributed samples from acute and convalescent COVID-19. T cells, B-cell-depleted T cells, or PBMCs supplied cDNA or gDNA.

In the study's own analysis: The authors estimated nucleated cell counts from reference gene primer amplification. Clones were read by immunoSEQ multiplex PCR, and TCRdb kept only the in-frame ones, dropping some. V and J calls and clone size are copied from that table; D and trimming were computed from the DNA. The data hold some 68,000 clones, with nearly 90% observed a single time. The specimen was peripheral blood. This clonotype was sampled from a man aged 45-60 years with active COVID-19.

The CDR3 region has the DNA TGTGCCAGCAGCTCCATCGAGGCCGGATCCCACTACAATGAGCAGTTCTTC. Protein: CASSSIEAGSHYNEQFF. V and J are TRBV7-6 and TRBJ2-1; D unclear. This CDR3 is built from 17 residues. V lost 4 bases, J lost 3 bases, and 19 bases lay in between. The germline gives CDR1 SGHVS, CDR2 FNYEAQ.